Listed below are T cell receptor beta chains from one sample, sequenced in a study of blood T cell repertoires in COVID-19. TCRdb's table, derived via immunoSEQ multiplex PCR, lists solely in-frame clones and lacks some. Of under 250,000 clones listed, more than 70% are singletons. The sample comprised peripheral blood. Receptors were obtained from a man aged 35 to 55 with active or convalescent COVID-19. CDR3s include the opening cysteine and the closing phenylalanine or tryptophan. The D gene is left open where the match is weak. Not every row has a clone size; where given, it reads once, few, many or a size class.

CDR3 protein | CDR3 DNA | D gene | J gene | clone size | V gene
CASSFDTNRGGYTF | TGCGCCAGCAGCTTTGATACGAATAGGGGTGGCTACACCTTC | . | TRBJ1-2 | . | TRBV5-1
CASTQGAGNTIYF | TGTGCCAGCACCCAGGGGGCTGGAAACACCATATATTTT | TRBD1 | TRBJ1-3 | . | TRBV12-3/TRBV12-4
CASSLSRLAGGPRNNEQFF | TGTGCCAGCAGTTTATCTCGGCTAGCGGGAGGGCCAAGGAACAATGAGCAGTTCTTC | TRBD2 | TRBJ2-1 | . | TRBV27
CASSVAGLGSGYTF | TGTGCCAGCAGCGTAGCGGGACTGGGGAGTGGCTACACCTTC | . | TRBJ1-2 | . | TRBV9
CASSSGQGGGLSEAFF | TGTGCCAGCAGCTCCGGACAGGGAGGAGGTTTGTCTGAAGCTTTCTTT | TRBD1 | TRBJ1-1 | . | TRBV9
CASSIIAGLGNQPQHF | TGTGCCAGTAGTATCATTGCAGGGCTGGGCAATCAGCCCCAGCATTTT | . | TRBJ1-5 | . | TRBV19
CASSVGDHRGLGEKLFF | TGTGCCAGCAGCGTTGGGGATCACAGGGGGCTCGGTGAAAAACTGTTTTTT | TRBD1 | TRBJ1-4 | . | TRBV11-3
CAWSGDRGKGNEQFF | TGTGCCTGGAGTGGTGACAGGGGGAAGGGAAATGAGCAGTTCTTC | TRBD1 | TRBJ2-1 | . | TRBV30
CASSSRGLGTQETQYF | TGTGCCAGCAGCTCTAGGGGACTAGGGACTCAAGAGACCCAGTACTTC | TRBD2 | TRBJ2-5 | . | TRBV11-3
CASTDRDFGEQYF | TGTGCCAGTACGGACAGGGATTTTGGCGAGCAGTACTTC | TRBD1 | TRBJ2-7 | . | TRBV19
CATSDIGLAGGSYNEQFF | TGTGCCACCAGTGATATCGGACTAGCGGGAGGTTCCTACAATGAGCAGTTCTTC | TRBD2 | TRBJ2-1 | . | TRBV24-1
CASNAFGNDEQYF | TGCGCCAGCAACGCCTTCGGGAATGACGAGCAGTACTTC | . | TRBJ2-7 | . | TRBV5-1
CASSAFPRQGSGYGYTF | TGTGCCAGCAGTGCGTTCCCCCGACAGGGGTCTGGCTATGGCTACACCTTC | TRBD1 | TRBJ1-2 | . | TRBV28
CASSFTPEVTPYGYTF | TGTGCCAGCAGCTTTACCCCCGAAGTGACACCTTATGGCTACACCTTC | . | TRBJ1-2 | . | TRBV7-2
CASSRDRAYEQYF | TGTGCCAGCAGCCGGGATCGGGCCTACGAGCAGTACTTC | . | TRBJ2-7 | once | TRBV5-4
CASSSGGNYNSPLHF | TGTGCCAGCAGCTCGGGGGGGAACTATAATTCACCCCTCCACTTT | . | TRBJ1-6 | . | TRBV11-2
CASSRGGPQETQYF | TGTGCCAGCAGTCGAGGGGGTCCCCAAGAGACCCAGTACTTC | . | TRBJ2-5 | . | TRBV5-5
CASSQGTIQETQYF | TGTGCCAGCAGCCAAGGGACAATCCAAGAGACCCAGTACTTC | . | TRBJ2-5 | . | TRBV3-1/TRBV3-2
CASSEQLANYGYTF | TGTGCCAGCAGTGAACAGTTGGCTAACTATGGCTACACCTTC | . | TRBJ1-2 | . | TRBV2
CASSLVLAGGPGDTQYF | TGTGCCAGCAGCTTAGTTCTAGCGGGAGGGCCGGGAGATACGCAGTATTTT | TRBD2 | TRBJ2-3 | . | TRBV13
CASRPWDRGHDRQHF | TGTGCCAGCAGGCCTTGGGACAGGGGGCATGATAGACAGCATTTT | TRBD1 | TRBJ1-5 | . | TRBV6-5
CASSLAAGGGTDTQYF | TGCGCCAGCAGCTTGGCCGCAGGGGGCGGCACAGATACGCAGTATTTT | TRBD1 | TRBJ2-3 | once | TRBV5-1
CAAPRTFDYEQYF | TGTGCCGCACCCCGAACTTTCGACTACGAGCAGTACTTC | . | TRBJ2-7 | . | TRBV24-1
CAWSRGPSYTF | TGTGCCTGGAGTAGGGGGCCAAGCTACACCTTC | TRBD1 | TRBJ1-2 | . | TRBV30
CASSLGLAGERQYF | TGCGCCAGCAGCTTGGGACTAGCGGGAGAACGGCAGTACTTC | TRBD2 | TRBJ2-7 | many | TRBV5-1
CASSLGWIFGRGDYNEQFF | TGTGCCAGCAGCTTAGGTTGGATTTTTGGCAGGGGAGACTACAATGAGCAGTTCTTC | . | TRBJ2-1 | . | TRBV11-3
CASSQDRGSGTQYF | TGTGCCAGCAGCCAAGATCGAGGTTCGGGGACCCAGTACTTC | . | TRBJ2-5 | . | TRBV14
CASSVNREQFF | TGTGCCAGCAGCGTAAATCGTGAGCAGTTCTTC | . | TRBJ2-1 | . | TRBV9
CASSPDRGINEQFF | TGTGCCAGCTCACCGGACAGGGGGATCAATGAGCAGTTCTTC | TRBD1 | TRBJ2-1 | . | TRBV18
CASSFSGGAVDTQYF | TGTGCCAGCAGCTTTAGCGGGGGGGCGGTGGATACGCAGTATTTT | TRBD2 | TRBJ2-3 | . | TRBV7-3
CASSLVGQGSEQYF | TGTGCCAGCAGCTTGGTTGGGCAGGGGTCCGAGCAGTACTTC | . | TRBJ2-7 | once | TRBV5-8
CASSTWGGTGGTSNTEAFF | TGTGCCAGTAGTACATGGGGAGGTACGGGGGGTACATCGAACACTGAAGCTTTCTTT | . | TRBJ1-1 | . | TRBV19
CAISQGGTGGSGEQFF | TGTGCCATCAGCCAAGGGGGGACAGGGGGCTCGGGTGAGCAGTTCTTC | TRBD1 | TRBJ2-1 | . | TRBV10-3
CASSLGQRTEAFF | TGTGCCAGTAGTCTGGGACAGAGAACTGAAGCTTTCTTT | TRBD1 | TRBJ1-1 | . | TRBV19
CASSTGTGGSYEQYF | TGTGCCAGTAGTACCGGGACAGGGGGAAGCTACGAGCAGTACTTC | TRBD1 | TRBJ2-7 | . | TRBV19
CASSLAWTETPDTEAFF | TGTGCCAGCAGCTTAGCCTGGACAGAGACTCCCGACACTGAAGCTTTCTTT | . | TRBJ1-1 | . | TRBV11-3
CASSQGGGHEQYF | TGTGCCAGCAGCCAAGGGGGGGGCCACGAGCAGTACTTC | . | TRBJ2-7 | . | TRBV14
CSASDTGEVAKNIQYF | TGCAGTGCTAGTGACACAGGGGAGGTAGCCAAAAACATTCAGTACTTC | . | TRBJ2-4 | . | TRBV20-1
CASRGGVESSYNSPLHF | TGTGCCAGCAGGGGGGGGGTCGAGAGCTCCTATAATTCACCCCTCCACTTT | . | TRBJ1-6 | once | TRBV7-2
CASSDSPGYGYTF | TGTGCCAGCAGTGACTCACCGGGCTATGGCTACACCTTC | . | TRBJ1-2 | . | TRBV6-4
CASSYDGQGNTIYF | TGTGCCAGCAGTTACGACGGACAGGGGAACACCATATATTTT | TRBD1 | TRBJ1-3 | . | TRBV6-2/TRBV6-3
CAWSAQVGTEAFF | TGTGCCTGGAGTGCACAGGTGGGCACTGAAGCTTTCTTT | . | TRBJ1-1 | few | TRBV30
CASSSGQTPDTQYF | TGTGCCAGCAGTTCGGGACAGACTCCAGATACGCAGTATTTT | TRBD1 | TRBJ2-3 | . | TRBV6-4
CASNLLIAGGYYEQYF | TGTGCCAGCAATCTCCTTATAGCGGGAGGGTACTACGAGCAGTACTTC | TRBD2 | TRBJ2-7 | . | TRBV28
CASRSPNPHGQGALYEQYF | TGTGCCAGCAGATCACCCAATCCCCACGGACAGGGGGCGCTGTACGAGCAGTACTTC | TRBD1 | TRBJ2-7 | . | TRBV27
CTSSQAPSGGAKHRGAVF | TGCACCAGCAGCCAAGCCCCTAGCGGGGGGGCGAAACACCGGGGAGCTGTTTTT | . | TRBJ2-2 | . | TRBV1
CASSPQYQGETQYF | TGTGCCAGCTCACCACAGTACCAGGGGGAGACCCAGTACTTC | . | TRBJ2-5 | . | TRBV18
CASSPQGRGNTEAFF | TGCGCCAGCAGCCCTCAGGGGCGTGGGAACACTGAAGCTTTCTTT | . | TRBJ1-1 | . | TRBV5-1
CASSLGALATDTQYF | TGTGCCAGCAGCTTAGGAGCCCTAGCGACAGATACGCAGTATTTT | . | TRBJ2-3 | . | TRBV7-9
CASSQDRTNGEAFF | TGTGCCAGCAGCCAAGATCGGACAAACGGAGAAGCTTTCTTT | . | TRBJ1-1 | . | TRBV3-1/TRBV3-2
CASSRDRLSYEQYF | TGTGCCAGCAGCAGGGACAGGCTCTCCTACGAGCAGTACTTC | TRBD1 | TRBJ2-7 | . | TRBV6-5
CASSPYGTGREQYF | TGTGCCAGCTCACCTTACGGGACAGGACGCGAGCAGTACTTC | TRBD1 | TRBJ2-7 | . | TRBV18
CASRPQGVSYEQYF | TGTGCCAGCAGACCACAGGGAGTCTCCTACGAGCAGTACTTC | . | TRBJ2-7 | once | TRBV6-1
CSADRGSYGYTF | TGCAGCGCCGATCGGGGTTCCTATGGCTACACCTTC | . | TRBJ1-2 | . | TRBV29-1